One T cell receptor beta chain is described in this entry. The antigen is undetermined. CDR1 is SGHNT, CDR2 YENEEA, per germline. The CDR3 spans 17 residues. J lost 0 bases, V lost 6 bases, and 10 bases had no gene match. Clones were sequenced by immunoSEQ multiplex PCR, and TCRdb holds only the in-frame ones, with some missing. Of several thousand clones listed, less than 20% were seen once; the top ten hold about 16%. These data originate in a study of sequential checkpoint blockade in melanoma. Overall study: Both treatment sequences were followed by maintenance nivolumab. General study results and limits: About 30 times likelier clinical benefit followed increased tumor T-cell fraction and clonality.

Treatment defined: randomized to nivolumab then ipilimumab (arm A) or the reverse (arm B). Patients had received no earlier DNA-damaging chemotherapy. The starting material was tumor tissue (inferred from file names), obtained from a patient given nivolumab and ipilimumab in sequence. V is TRBV11-3 and J is TRBJ2-2; TRBD1 aligns across 7 bases. This receptor was identified in a human donor with melanoma. The CDR3: CASSSALGTANTGELFF. CDR3 DNA: TGTGCCAGCAGTTCTGCACTGGGGACAGCGAACACCGGGGAGCTGTTTTTT.